These 17 T cell receptor beta chains came from one sample sequenced in a study of blood T cell repertoires in COVID-19. Only in-frame clones appear in the TCRdb table, and some are missing; sequencing was by immunoSEQ multiplex PCR. The table has 100,000 or so clones, 88% seen once; the top ten hold 0.47%. Sequences were obtained from peripheral blood. These receptor sequences come from a man between 60 and 75 years old with acute or convalescent COVID-19.

This CDR3 is CASSPGTANSPLHF. CDR3 in DNA: TGTGCCAGCAGTCCCGGGACAGCCAATTCACCCCTCCACTTT. The chain has TRBV6-5 and TRBJ1-6; the match to TRBD1 covers 7 bases. CDR1 and CDR2 (germline): MNHEY, SVGAGI. CDR3 size: 14 residues. The ends lost 5 bases at V and 7 bases at J; junction bases unmatched: 5.

The chain's CDR3 is CASRTSTRDSYEQYF. In DNA, the CDR3 is TGTGCCAGCAGAACTAGCACGAGGGACTCCTACGAGCAGTACTTC. V gene TRBV11-3 combines with J gene TRBJ2-7; D may be TRBD2 (6 bases). The CDR3 is 15 amino acids. Trimming cost V 6 bases and J 0 bases, with 15 bases left between them. Germline V gene sequence: CDR1 SGHNT, CDR2 YENEEA. The complete variable domain, with remaining parts taken from reference TRBV11-3 and TRBJ2-7, reads EAGVVQSPRYKIIEKKQPVAFWCNPISGHNTLYWYLQNLGQGPELLIRYENEEAVDDSQLPKDRFSAERLKGVDSTLKIQPAELGDSAVYLCASRTSTRDSYEQYFGPGTRLTVT.

The CDR3 protein is CASSFGGTSSYEQYF. In nucleotides, the CDR3 is TGCGCCAGCAGCTTTGGGGGGACGAGCTCCTACGAGCAGTACTTC. The chain combines TRBV5-1 with TRBJ2-7; D is possibly TRBD2 (6 bases). Trimming took off 2 bases at V and 0 bases at J, with 12 bases between the two ends. CDR3 length equals 15 residues. Germline CDR1 and CDR2: SGHRS and YFSETQ.

This rearrangement joins TRBV4-2 to TRBJ1-6; D not certain. Between the trimmed V and J ends, which lost 1 base and 10 bases, there was a span of 8 bases. The CDR3 is 13 amino acids. Germline-derived CDR1 and CDR2 are LGHNA and YNFKEQ. DNA for the CDR3: TGTGCCAGCAGCCAAGCCACGGAGTCACCCCTCCACTTT. As protein: CASSQATESPLHF.

The CDR3: CASTDRGLGELFF. The CDR3 DNA sequence: TGTGCCAGCACCGACAGGGGGCTTGGGGAGCTGTTTTTT. The chain is built from TRBV11-2 and TRBJ2-2; 10 bases are a match to TRBD1. CDR1 and CDR2 from the germline V gene are SGHAT and FQNNGV. The CDR3 is 13 residues long. V shed 7 bases, J shed 8 bases, and the junction held 4 bases outside the gene matches.

The gene calls are TRBV5-1 and TRBJ2-7; TRBD1 matches at 8 bases. CDR1 SGHRS and CDR2 YFSETQ come from the germline V gene. V lost 3 bases, J lost 3 bases, and 8 bases stayed unmatched. The CDR3 loop spans 15 amino acids. The CDR3, as DNA: TGCGCCAGCAGCTGGGGACAGGCGAGAAACTACGAGCAGTACTTC. This sequence encodes CASSWGQARNYEQYF.

The rearrangement links TRBV7-9 to TRBJ2-7, with D unresolved. Germline V CDR1 and CDR2: SEHNR, FQNEAQ (reference sequence). This CDR3 contains 14 residues. V lost 5 bases and J lost 3, with 14 bases in between. The CDR3 spells CASSPLGVLYEQYF. In DNA, the CDR3 is TGTGCCAGCAGCCCCCTTGGAGTACTCTACGAGCAGTACTTC.

The V and J genes are TRBV5-4 and TRBJ2-1, with 10 bases that match TRBD1. The CDR3 runs 14 residues. Germline loops: CDR1 SGHNT, CDR2 YYREEE (reference sequence). J lost 8 bases, V lost 6 bases, and 8 bases had no gene match. In nucleotides, the CDR3 is TGTGCCAGCATTAAGACAGGGGGCAAGGATGAGCAGTTCTTC. It translates to CASIKTGGKDEQFF.

CDR3 sequence (DNA): TGTGCCAGCTCACCGACAGGTACATCCACTGAAGCTTTCTTT. This encodes CASSPTGTSTEAFF. This chain joins TRBV18 and TRBJ1-1; D may be TRBD1 (6 bases). CDR1 is KGHSH, CDR2 LQKENI, per germline. The CDR3 runs 14 residues. Trimming stripped 3 bases from V and 4 bases from J, with 12 bases between.

This clone was picked up one time. This rearrangement joins TRBV19 to TRBJ1-1; D is undetermined. This CDR3 spans 15 amino acids. V was pared by 3 bases and J by 0 bases, with 11 bases between. CDR1 LNHDA and CDR2 SQIVND come from the germline V gene (reference sequence). The DNA for the CDR3 is TGTGCCAGTAGTATGGGTCGGGATGTGAACACTGAAGCTTTCTTT. This encodes CASSMGRDVNTEAFF.

This clone was seen just once. The chain is built from TRBV27 and TRBJ2-5; 14 nucleotides line up with TRBD2. This CDR3 comprises 16 residues. Germline CDR1 MNHEY, CDR2 SMNVEV (reference sequence). The V segment lost 3 bases and the J segment 4 bases; nucleotides outside the gene matches: 4. CDR3 bases: TGTGCCAGCAGTTTCAGACTAGCGGGGGGGTTAGAGACCCAGTACTTC. Amino acids: CASSFRLAGGLETQYF.

This rearrangement joins TRBV4-2 to TRBJ2-7; no definite D call. The CDR3 extends over 15 amino acids. Per the germline V gene, CDR1 is LGHNA and CDR2 is YNFKEQ. V was pared by 0 bases and J by 2 bases, with 11 bases between. CDR3 in amino acids: CASSQDFVSPYEQYF. The DNA for the CDR3 is TGTGCCAGCAGCCAAGATTTCGTATCCCCCTACGAGCAGTACTTC.

This clone was found once. The chain employs TRBV10-3 and TRBJ2-2, with D perhaps TRBD1 (6 bases). The ends were cut back, 2 bases at V and 5 bases at J, with 12 bases in the middle. Germline-derived CDR1 and CDR2 are ENHRY and SYGVKD. CDR3 length: 15 residues. CDR3 amino acids: CAISEGGPGTGELFF. CDR3 coding DNA: TGTGCCATCAGTGAGGGGGGCCCGGGGACCGGGGAGCTGTTTTTT.

V usage is TRBV7-8 and J usage is TRBJ1-4; a possible D gene is TRBD1 (6 bases). The CDR3 is 14 residues long. Germline CDR1 is SGHVS and CDR2 is FQNEAQ. Trimming pared 5 bases from V and 8 bases from J, leaving 15 bases between. The CDR3 sequence is CASSLSGVGEKLFF. The CDR3 DNA reads TGTGCCAGCAGCCTTTCAGGGGTGGGAGAAAAACTGTTTTTT.

The genes are TRBV6-5 and TRBJ2-3, with 9 bases fitting TRBD1. Trimming at V came to 8 bases and at J to 2 bases, leaving 8 bases not matched to a gene. The CDR3 has 15 amino acids. CDR1 MNHEY and CDR2 SVGAGI come from the germline V gene. In DNA form, the CDR3 reads TGTGCCAGCGAGCGTAGGGACAGGGCCACAGATACGCAGTATTTT. Amino acids: CASERRDRATDTQYF.

This chain connects TRBV28 to TRBJ2-3; 7 bases match TRBD1. Germline V gene lookup returns CDR1 MDHEN and CDR2 SYDVKM. V shed 6 bases and J 4 bases; nucleotides not matched to a gene: 7. CDR3 length equals 14 residues. In nucleotides, the CDR3 is TGTGCCAGCAGCCTGACAGGGATCCCAGATACGCAGTATTTT. It codes for CASSLTGIPDTQYF.

The chain employs TRBV5-5 and TRBJ1-6; D remains unclear. V shed 1 base and J shed 6 bases, with 5 bases lying between them. This CDR3 is 13 amino acids long. Germline-derived CDR1 and CDR2 are SGHKS and YYEKEE (reference sequence). CDR3 amino acids: CASSLYSNSPLHF. Written as DNA, the CDR3 is TGTGCCAGCAGCTTGTATTCTAATTCACCCCTCCACTTT.